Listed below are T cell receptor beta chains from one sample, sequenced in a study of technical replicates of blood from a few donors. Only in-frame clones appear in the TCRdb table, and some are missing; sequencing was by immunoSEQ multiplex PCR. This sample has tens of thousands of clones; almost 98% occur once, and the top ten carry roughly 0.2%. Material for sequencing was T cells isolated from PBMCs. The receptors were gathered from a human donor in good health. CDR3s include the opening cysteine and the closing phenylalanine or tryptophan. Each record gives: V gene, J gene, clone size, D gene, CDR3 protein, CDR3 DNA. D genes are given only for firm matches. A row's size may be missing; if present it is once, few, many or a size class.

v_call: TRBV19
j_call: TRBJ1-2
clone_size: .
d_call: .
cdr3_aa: CASSIADGLPNYGYTF
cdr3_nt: TGTGCCAGTAGTATAGCGGACGGACTTCCTAACTATGGCTACACCTTC

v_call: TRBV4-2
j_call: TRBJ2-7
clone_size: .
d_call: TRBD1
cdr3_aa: CASSQEDRGYEQYF
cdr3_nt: TGTGCCAGCAGCCAAGAGGACAGGGGGTACGAGCAGTACTTC

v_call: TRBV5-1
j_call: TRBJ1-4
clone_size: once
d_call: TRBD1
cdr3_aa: CASSFQGAANEKLFF
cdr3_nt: TGCGCCAGCAGCTTCCAGGGGGCGGCTAATGAAAAACTGTTTTTT

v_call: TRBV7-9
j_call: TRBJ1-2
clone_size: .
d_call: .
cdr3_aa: CASSLDTNGYTF
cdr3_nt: TGTGCCAGCAGCTTAGACACCAATGGCTACACCTTC

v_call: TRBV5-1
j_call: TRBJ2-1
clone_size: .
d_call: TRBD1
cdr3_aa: CASRRGQGAWNEQFF
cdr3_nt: TGCGCCAGCAGAAGGGGTCAGGGGGCTTGGAATGAGCAGTTCTTC

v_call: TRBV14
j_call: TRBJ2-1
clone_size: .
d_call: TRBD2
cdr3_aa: CASSQEWTSGGTDHNEQFF
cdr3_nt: TGTGCCAGCAGCCAAGAATGGACTAGCGGGGGGACTGACCACAATGAGCAGTTCTTC

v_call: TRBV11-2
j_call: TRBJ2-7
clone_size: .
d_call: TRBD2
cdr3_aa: CASSPAVAGVGYEQYF
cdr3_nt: TGTGCCAGCAGCCCCGCAGTAGCGGGAGTGGGCTACGAGCAGTACTTC

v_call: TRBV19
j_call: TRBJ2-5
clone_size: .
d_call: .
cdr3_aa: CASSIDFSGGGLLETQYF
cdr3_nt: TGTGCCAGTAGTATCGATTTTAGTGGCGGTGGCTTATTAGAGACCCAGTACTTC

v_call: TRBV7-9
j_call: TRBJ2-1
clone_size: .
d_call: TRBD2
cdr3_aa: CASSLGTSGGPYNEQFF
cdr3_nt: TGTGCCAGCAGCTTAGGGACTAGCGGGGGACCCTACAATGAGCAGTTCTTC

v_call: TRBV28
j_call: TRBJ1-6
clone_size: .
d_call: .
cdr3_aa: CASSFEGSRNSPLHF
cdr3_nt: TGTGCCAGCAGTTTTGAAGGCAGCAGGAATTCACCCCTCCACTTT

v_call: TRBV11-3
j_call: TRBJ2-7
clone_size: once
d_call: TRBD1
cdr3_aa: CASSYSFSQGHEQYF
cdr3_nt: TGTGCCAGCAGCTATAGTTTCTCACAGGGGCACGAGCAGTACTTC

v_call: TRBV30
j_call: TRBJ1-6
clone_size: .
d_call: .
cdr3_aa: CAWRQGSIGNSPLHF
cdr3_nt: TGTGCCTGGAGGCAGGGAAGCATTGGTAATTCACCCCTCCACTTT

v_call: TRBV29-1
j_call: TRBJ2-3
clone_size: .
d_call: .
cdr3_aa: CSVEVVGSFADTQYF
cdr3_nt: TGCAGCGTTGAAGTCGTGGGCAGTTTTGCAGATACGCAGTATTTT

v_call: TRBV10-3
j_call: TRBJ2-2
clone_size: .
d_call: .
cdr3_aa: CAIRGQANTGELFF
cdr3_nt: TGTGCCATTCGAGGGCAGGCGAACACCGGGGAGCTGTTTTTT

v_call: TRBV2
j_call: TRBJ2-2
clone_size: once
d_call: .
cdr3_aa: CASNMWQNTGELFF
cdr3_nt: TGTGCCAGCAACATGTGGCAAAACACCGGGGAGCTGTTTTTT

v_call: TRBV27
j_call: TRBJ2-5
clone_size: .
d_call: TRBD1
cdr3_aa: CASSYFGTGNQETQYF
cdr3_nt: TGTGCCAGCAGTTATTTTGGGACAGGCAATCAAGAGACCCAGTACTTC

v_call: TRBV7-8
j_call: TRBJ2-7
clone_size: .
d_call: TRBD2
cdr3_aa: CASSLTLRTSGTYEQYF
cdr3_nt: TGTGCCAGCAGCTTAACTCTCCGGACTAGCGGAACCTACGAGCAGTACTTC

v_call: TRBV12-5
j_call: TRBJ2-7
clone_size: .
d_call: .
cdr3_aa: CASGLPLDFSIGGDLPYEQYF
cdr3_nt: TGTGCTAGTGGTTTGCCACTTGATTTCTCTATTGGGGGCGACTTACCCTACGAGCAGTACTTC

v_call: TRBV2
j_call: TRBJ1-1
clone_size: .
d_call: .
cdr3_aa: CASKSGQSTEAFF
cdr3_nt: TGTGCCAGCAAATCAGGACAGTCCACTGAAGCTTTCTTT

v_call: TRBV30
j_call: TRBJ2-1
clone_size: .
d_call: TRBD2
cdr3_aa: CAWSPRTSGGDEQFF
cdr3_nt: TGTGCCTGGAGTCCTCGGACTAGCGGGGGCGATGAGCAGTTCTTC

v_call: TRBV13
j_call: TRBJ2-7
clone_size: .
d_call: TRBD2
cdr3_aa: CASSLVGSRENEQYF
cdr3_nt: TGTGCCAGCAGCTTAGTCGGGTCGCGGGAGAACGAGCAGTACTTC

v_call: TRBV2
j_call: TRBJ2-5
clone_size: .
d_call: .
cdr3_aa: CASSEGAAQETQYF
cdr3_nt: TGTGCCAGCAGTGAAGGGGCAGCTCAAGAGACCCAGTACTTC

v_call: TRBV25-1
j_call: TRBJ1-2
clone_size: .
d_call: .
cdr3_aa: CASSLEHGYTF
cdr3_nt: TGTGCCAGCAGTTTGGAGCATGGCTACACCTTC

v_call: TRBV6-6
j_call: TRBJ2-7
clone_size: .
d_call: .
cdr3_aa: CASSYSLISLRNEQYF
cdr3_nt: TGTGCCAGCAGTTACTCGCTGATCTCGCTTAGAAACGAGCAGTACTTC

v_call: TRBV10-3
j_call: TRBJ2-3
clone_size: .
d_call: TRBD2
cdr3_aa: CANAAGGSTDTQYF
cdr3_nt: TGTGCCAACGCAGCGGGAGGGTCGACAGATACGCAGTATTTT

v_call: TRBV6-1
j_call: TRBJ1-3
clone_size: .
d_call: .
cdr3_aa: CASSGFVGQDSGNTIYF
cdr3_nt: TGTGCCAGCAGTGGCTTCGTGGGACAAGACTCTGGAAACACCATATATTTT

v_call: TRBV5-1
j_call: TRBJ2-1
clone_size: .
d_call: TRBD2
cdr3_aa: CASSTGSGGTNEQFF
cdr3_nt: TGCGCCAGCAGCACCGGGAGCGGGGGGACGAATGAGCAGTTCTTC

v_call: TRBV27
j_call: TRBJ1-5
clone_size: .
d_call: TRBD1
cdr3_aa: CASSFIGGGNQPQHF
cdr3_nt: TGTGCCAGCAGTTTTATAGGGGGCGGCAATCAGCCCCAGCATTTT

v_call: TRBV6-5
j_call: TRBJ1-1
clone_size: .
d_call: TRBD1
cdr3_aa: CASSYSGGNTEAFF
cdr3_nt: TGTGCCAGCAGTTACTCAGGGGGCAACACTGAAGCTTTCTTT

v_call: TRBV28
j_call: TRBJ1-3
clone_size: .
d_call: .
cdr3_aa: CASTTGEASGNTIYF
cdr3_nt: TGTGCCAGCACGACGGGGGAGGCCTCTGGAAACACCATATATTTT

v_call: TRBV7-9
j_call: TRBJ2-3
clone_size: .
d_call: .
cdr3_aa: CASSWVEDDGEGDTQYF
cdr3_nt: TGTGCCAGCAGCTGGGTGGAGGACGACGGGGAAGGAGATACGCAGTATTTT

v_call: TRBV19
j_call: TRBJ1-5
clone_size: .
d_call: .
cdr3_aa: CASSSRVNQPQHF
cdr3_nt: TGTGCCAGTAGTAGCCGGGTCAATCAGCCCCAGCATTTT

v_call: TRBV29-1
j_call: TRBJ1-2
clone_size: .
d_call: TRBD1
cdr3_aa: CSVVLGTGGLGYTF
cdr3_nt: TGCAGCGTTGTGCTAGGGACAGGGGGCCTTGGCTACACCTTC

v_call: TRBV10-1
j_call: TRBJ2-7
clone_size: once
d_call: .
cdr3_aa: CASSELALSYEQYF
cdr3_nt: TGCGCCAGCAGTGAGTTAGCCCTCTCTTACGAGCAGTACTTC

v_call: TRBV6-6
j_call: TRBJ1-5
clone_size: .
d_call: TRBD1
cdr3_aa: CASSPSGTGVQPQHF
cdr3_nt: TGTGCCAGCAGTCCTTCCGGGACAGGTGTCCAGCCCCAGCATTTT

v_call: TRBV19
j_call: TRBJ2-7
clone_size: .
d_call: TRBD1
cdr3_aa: CASSPGQTYEQYF
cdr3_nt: TGTGCCAGTAGTCCGGGACAGACTTACGAGCAGTACTTC

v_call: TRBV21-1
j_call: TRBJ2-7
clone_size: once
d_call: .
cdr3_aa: CASSKVSGAFEQYF
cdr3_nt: TGTGCCAGCAGCAAAGTTTCAGGTGCATTCGAGCAGTACTTC

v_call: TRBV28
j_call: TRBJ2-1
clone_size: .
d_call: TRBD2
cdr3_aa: CASSETSVKVYNEQFF
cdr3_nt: TGTGCCAGCAGTGAAACTAGCGTGAAGGTCTACAATGAGCAGTTCTTC

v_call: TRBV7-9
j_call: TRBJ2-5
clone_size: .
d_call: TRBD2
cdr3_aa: CASSLASSPAGGQETQYF
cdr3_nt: TGTGCCAGCAGCTTAGCCAGTAGCCCAGCGGGAGGCCAAGAGACCCAGTACTTC

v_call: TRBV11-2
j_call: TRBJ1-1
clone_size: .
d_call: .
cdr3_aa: CASSFGLRDTEAFF
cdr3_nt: TGTGCCAGCAGCTTCGGACTAAGGGACACTGAAGCTTTCTTT

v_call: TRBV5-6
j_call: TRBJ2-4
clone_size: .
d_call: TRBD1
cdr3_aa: CASRQQGALTKNIQYF
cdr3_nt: TGTGCCAGCAGGCAACAGGGGGCTTTGACCAAAAACATTCAGTACTTC

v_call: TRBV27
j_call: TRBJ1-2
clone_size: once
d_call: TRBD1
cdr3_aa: CASSPLTGGKGYTF
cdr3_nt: TGTGCCAGCAGTCCCTTGACAGGGGGGAAGGGCTACACCTTC

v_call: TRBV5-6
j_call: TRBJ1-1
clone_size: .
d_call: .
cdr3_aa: CASSLASGAEAFF
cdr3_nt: TGTGCCAGCAGCTTGGCCTCGGGGGCTGAAGCTTTCTTT

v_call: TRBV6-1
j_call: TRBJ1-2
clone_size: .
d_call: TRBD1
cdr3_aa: CASLQGAPPNYGYTF
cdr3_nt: TGTGCCAGCCTGCAGGGGGCCCCTCCTAACTATGGCTACACCTTC

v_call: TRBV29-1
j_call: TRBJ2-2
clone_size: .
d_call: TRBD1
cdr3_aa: CSVEWTGVTGELFF
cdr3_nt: TGCAGCGTTGAGTGGACAGGGGTCACCGGGGAGCTGTTTTTT

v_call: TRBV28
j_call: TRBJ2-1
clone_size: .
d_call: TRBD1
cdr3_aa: CASSLVGQGLNEQFF
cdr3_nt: TGTGCCAGCAGTTTAGTGGGACAGGGGCTCAATGAGCAGTTCTTC

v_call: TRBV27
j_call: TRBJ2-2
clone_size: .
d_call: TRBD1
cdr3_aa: CATFIRPTGGGTGELFF
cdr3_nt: TGTGCCACCTTCATCCGCCCGACAGGGGGAGGAACCGGGGAGCTGTTTTTT

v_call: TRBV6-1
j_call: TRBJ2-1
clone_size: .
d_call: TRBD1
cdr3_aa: CASSEAWGQGRNEQFF
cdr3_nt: TGTGCCAGCAGTGAAGCCTGGGGACAGGGCCGTAATGAGCAGTTCTTC

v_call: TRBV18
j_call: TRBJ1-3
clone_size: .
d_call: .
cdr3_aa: CASSPLTGSNTIYF
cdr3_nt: TGTGCCAGCTCACCGTTGACAGGATCAAACACCATATATTTT

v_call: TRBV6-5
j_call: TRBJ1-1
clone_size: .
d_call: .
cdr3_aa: CASSLTMQGNTEAFF
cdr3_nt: TGTGCCAGCTCGTTAACAATGCAGGGGAACACTGAAGCTTTCTTT

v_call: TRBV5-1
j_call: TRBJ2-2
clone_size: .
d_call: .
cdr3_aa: CASSLKLNTGELFF
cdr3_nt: TGCGCCAGCAGCTTGAAACTGAACACCGGGGAGCTGTTTTTT

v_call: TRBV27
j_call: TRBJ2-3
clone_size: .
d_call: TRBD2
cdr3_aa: CASSEGLAGYGTQYF
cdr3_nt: TGTGCCAGCAGTGAGGGACTAGCGGGTTACGGTACGCAGTATTTT

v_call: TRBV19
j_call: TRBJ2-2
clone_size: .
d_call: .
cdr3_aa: CASSISGYTGELFF
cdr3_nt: TGTGCCAGTAGTATTTCAGGGTACACCGGGGAGCTGTTTTTT